This T cell receptor beta chain was documented in a study of blood T cell repertoires in COVID-19. Across the study: COVID-19 samples collected from the United States, Italy and Spain covered acute and convalescent phases.

Assay: immunoSEQ multiplex PCR; the TCRdb copy retains only in-frame clones and omits some. The data contain 170,000 or so clones, 90% of them singletons. The TCR comes from a man over 45 with acute or convalescent COVID-19. Material for sequencing was peripheral blood.

The CDR3 coding sequence is TGCAGCGTGACTAGCGGGAACAAAGAGACCCAGTACTTC. Protein: CSVTSGNKETQYF. The chain links TRBV29-1 to TRBJ2-5, with 11 bases identical to TRBD2. Germline V gives CDR1 SQVTM, CDR2 ANQGSEA. Trimming at V came to 6 bases and at J to 3 bases, leaving 3 bases not matched to a gene. The CDR3 has 13 residues.